This T cell receptor (beta chain) originates from a study of CD8+CD57+ T cells in acquired aplastic anemia. The wider study: Mean DNA quantity obtained from sorted CD4+ and CD8+ cells was about 3.5 ug.

Germline lookup yields CDR1 KGHDR and CDR2 SFDVKD. The CDR3 totals 14 residues. V trimming: 11 bases; J trimming: 1 base; junction bases outside the gene matches: 10. Profiling of TCR beta VDJ combinations and CDR3 sequences used genomic DNA as template. TCRdb used MiXCR to reprocess the reads, holding one entry per CDR3 protein. The table includes 250,000 to 300,000 distinct CDR3 sequences, approximately 57% detected once. This clonotype showed up just once. J is TRBJ2-7 and V is TRBV24-1, with 7 bases that match TRBD2. The specimen sequenced was sorted CD4+, CD8+, or CD8+CD57+ T cells (not recorded which) from PBMCs. The sequence was obtained from a human donor with severe aplastic anemia or a healthy control (not recorded which). In DNA form, the CDR3 reads TGTGCCAATTACCCCGCGGGGGAGTCCTACGAGCAGTACTTC. Translation: CANYPAGESYEQYF.